The 16 T cell receptor beta chains presented below share a single source sample, sequenced in a study of T cell responses to AZD1222 COVID-19 vaccine. Measured with immunoSEQ multiplex PCR; TCRdb has only the in-frame clones, and not every one. This table holds fewer than 200,000 clones, about nine tenths found once. Sequences were derived from peripheral blood, sampled 28 days after the second AZD1222 dose. These receptor sequences come from an adult who received the AZD1222 COVID-19 vaccine.

The chain combines TRBV19 with TRBJ2-3; D is uncertain. Germline V lookup: CDR1 LNHDA, CDR2 SQIVND (reference sequence). CDR3 length: 14 amino acids. V shed 3 bases and J shed 4 bases, with 11 bases lying between them. In nucleotides, the CDR3 is TGTGCCAGTAGTATCACTGGGAATGCAGATACGCAGTATTTT. It yields the protein CASSITGNADTQYF. The full variable domain, with the rest looked up from reference TRBV19 and TRBJ2-3, is DGGITQSPKYLFRKEGQNVTLSCEQNLNHDAMYWYRQDPGQGLRLIYYSQIVNDFQKGDIAEGYSVSREKKESFPLTVTSAQKNPTAFYLCASSITGNADTQYFGPGTRLTVL.

This sequence joins TRBV5-8 and TRBJ1-4, with D possibly matching TRBD1 (6 bases). Trimming took off 2 bases at V and 0 bases at J, with 17 bases between the two ends. Germline V CDR1 and CDR2: SGHTS, YDEGEE. CDR3 length: 18 amino acids. The CDR3 loop is CASSFQWTAKTTNEKLFF. The CDR3 bases are TGTGCCAGCAGCTTCCAATGGACAGCCAAGACAACTAATGAAAAACTGTTTTTT.

The chain links TRBV4-1 to TRBJ2-1; TRBD2 agrees at 9 bases. The CDR3 is made up of 17 amino acids. The trim removed 4 bases at V and 1 base at J, leaving 8 bases unmatched. The germline CDR1 and CDR2 sequences are MGHRA and YSYEKL. The CDR3 protein is CASSPLGSGSSYNEQFF. CDR3 in DNA: TGCGCCAGCAGCCCCCTGGGTAGCGGGAGTTCCTACAATGAGCAGTTCTTC.

The chain is built from TRBV3-1 (or the pseudogene TRBV3-2) and TRBJ1-6; D unclear. Germline CDR1 LGHDT, CDR2 YNNKEL (reference sequence). V gave up 4 bases and J gave up 7 bases, with 14 bases separating them. CDR3 size: 15 residues. The CDR3 reads CASSLLEGKNSPLHF. The CDR3 nucleotides read TGTGCCAGCAGCCTACTGGAGGGTAAAAATTCACCCCTCCACTTT.

V and J are TRBV7-9 and TRBJ1-4; 9 bases agree with TRBD1. This CDR3 has 15 amino acids. V lost 6 bases, J lost 3 bases, and 5 bases stayed unmatched. Looked up from germline, CDR1 is SEHNR and CDR2 is FQNEAQ (reference sequence). CDR3 protein: CASSYRGPANEKLFF. In DNA, the CDR3 is TGTGCCAGCAGTTACAGGGGGCCGGCTAATGAAAAACTGTTTTTT.

The gene calls are TRBV10-2 and TRBJ2-1, with D maybe TRBD1 (6 bases). Trimming took off 1 base at V and 7 bases at J, with 8 bases between the two ends. This CDR3 has 13 amino acids. CDR1 WSHSY and CDR2 SAAADI come from the germline V gene. The CDR3 nucleotides read TGCGCCAGCAGTGAGTTACAGGGTAATGAGCAGTTCTTC. Residues: CASSELQGNEQFF.

The CDR3 spells CASSKGQVEGYTF. The CDR3 DNA sequence: TGCGCCAGCAGCAAGGGACAGGTGGAGGGCTACACCTTC. This rearrangement joins TRBV5-1 to TRBJ1-2, with 8 bases that match TRBD1. J lost 8 bases, V lost 4 bases, and 7 bases had no gene match. Looked up from germline, CDR1 is SGHRS and CDR2 is YFSETQ. CDR3 size: 13 residues.

The genes are TRBV7-9 and TRBJ2-1; a weak D match, TRBD1 (5 bases). The CDR3 runs to 14 residues. Germline V CDR1 and CDR2: SEHNR, FQNEAQ (reference sequence). V lost 2 bases and J 5 bases, leaving 10 bases between the germline ends. The CDR3 bases are TGTGCCAGCAGCTTAATGGACAAGAACAATGAGCAGTTCTTC. Translation: CASSLMDKNNEQFF.

The chain joins TRBV19 to TRBJ2-2; the D is unclear. The CDR3 spans 13 residues. The germline V and J ends were trimmed by 3 bases and 1 base, with 3 bases remaining between them. Germline-derived CDR1 and CDR2 are LNHDA and SQIVND (reference sequence). DNA for the CDR3: TGTGCCAGTAGTATGGTGAACACCGGGGAGCTGTTTTTT. Amino acids: CASSMVNTGELFF.

The gene calls are TRBV4-3 and TRBJ2-1, with D maybe TRBD2 (7 bases). The CDR3 has 15 residues. The germline CDR1 and CDR2 sequences are LGHNA and YSLEER. The ends were cut back, 5 bases at V and 1 base at J, with 12 bases in the middle. The CDR3 region has the DNA TGCGCCAGCAGCAGCGGGACACATTCCTACAATGAGCAGTTCTTC. Translation: CASSSGTHSYNEQFF.

The V call is TRBV6-5, the J call TRBJ2-4, with 7 bases that match TRBD1. CDR3 size: 14 residues. Germline V gives CDR1 MNHEY, CDR2 SVGAGI. After removal of 10 bases from V and 6 bases from J, the junction contained 12 bases not matched to a gene. CDR3 protein: CATETGWFGNIQYF. CDR3 DNA: TGTGCCACCGAGACAGGGTGGTTTGGAAACATTCAGTACTTC.

The chain joins TRBV28 to TRBJ2-2, with TRBD1 matching over 8 bases. V gave up 2 bases and J gave up 2 bases; unmatched junction bases: 10. The CDR3 spans 18 residues. Germline CDR1 and CDR2: MDHEN and SYDVKM. The CDR3 DNA reads TGTGCCAGCAGTTTAAGGGGTCAGGGGGCATCAAACACCGGGGAGCTGTTTTTT. The encoded protein is CASSLRGQGASNTGELFF.

V gene TRBV4-2 combines with J gene TRBJ1-3, with TRBD1 matching over 8 bases. V shed 1 base, J shed 4 bases, and the junction held 3 bases outside the gene matches. CDR1 and CDR2 (germline): LGHNA, YNFKEQ. The CDR3 loop spans 15 amino acids. CDR3 in DNA: TGTGCCAGCAGCCAAGTCAGGGACAGGGGAAACACCATATATTTT. Its protein is CASSQVRDRGNTIYF.

V is TRBV7-3 and J is TRBJ1-1; weak D call: TRBD1 (5 bases). The CDR3 sequence is 16 residues long. V lost 0 bases and J lost 2, with 13 bases in between. Germline V lookup: CDR1 SGHTA, CDR2 FQGTGA. CDR3 bases: TGTGCCAGCAGCTTAACCGGGACTCGAGGTAACACTGAAGCTTTCTTT. This encodes CASSLTGTRGNTEAFF.

V and J are TRBV5-1 and TRBJ1-4; 8 bases match TRBD1. V gave up 1 base and J gave up 5 bases; unmatched junction bases: 7. The CDR3 is 16 amino acids. Germline loops: CDR1 SGHRS, CDR2 YFSETQ. CDR3 bases: TGCGCCAGCAGCTTGACAGGGGGAGGACCAAATGAAAAACTGTTTTTT. Encoded protein: CASSLTGGGPNEKLFF. The full variable domain, completed using reference TRBV5-1 and TRBJ1-4, is KAGVTQTPRYLIKTRGQQVTLSCSPISGHRSVSWYQQTPGQGLQFLFEYFSETQRNKGNFPGRFSGRQFSNSRSEMNVSTLELGDSALYLCASSLTGGGPNEKLFFGSGTQLSVL.

The chain couples TRBV30 to TRBJ1-3; D gene ambiguous. Trimming removed 0 bases from V and 2 bases from J, with 5 bases in between. Germline CDR1 is GTSNPN and CDR2 is SVGIG (reference sequence). The CDR3 covers 13 residues. CDR3 amino acids: CAWSVSAGNTIYF. For the CDR3, the DNA is TGTGCCTGGAGTGTGTCAGCTGGAAACACCATATATTTT.